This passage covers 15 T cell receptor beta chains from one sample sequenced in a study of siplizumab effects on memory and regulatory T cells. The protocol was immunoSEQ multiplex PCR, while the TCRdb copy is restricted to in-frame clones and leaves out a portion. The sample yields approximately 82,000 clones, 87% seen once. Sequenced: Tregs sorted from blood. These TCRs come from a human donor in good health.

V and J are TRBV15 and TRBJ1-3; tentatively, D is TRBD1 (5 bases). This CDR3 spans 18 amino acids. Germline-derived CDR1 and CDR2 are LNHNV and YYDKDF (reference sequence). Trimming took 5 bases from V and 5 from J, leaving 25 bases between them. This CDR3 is CATSGSPPSARDRNTIYF. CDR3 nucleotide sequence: TGTGCCACCAGCGGATCCCCCCCCTCAGCCAGGGATAGAAACACCATATATTTT.

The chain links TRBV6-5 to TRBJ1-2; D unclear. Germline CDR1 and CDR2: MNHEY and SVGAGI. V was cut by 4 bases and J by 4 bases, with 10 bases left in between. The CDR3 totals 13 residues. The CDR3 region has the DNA TGTGCCAGCAGTTGTAGAAAGACCTATGGCTACACCTTC. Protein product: CASSCRKTYGYTF.

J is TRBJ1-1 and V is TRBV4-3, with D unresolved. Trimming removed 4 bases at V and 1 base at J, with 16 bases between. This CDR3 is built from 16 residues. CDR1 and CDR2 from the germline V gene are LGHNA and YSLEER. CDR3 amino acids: CASSLGFYTENTEAFF. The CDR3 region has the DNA TGCGCCAGCAGCCTAGGTTTTTATACAGAGAACACTGAAGCTTTCTTT.

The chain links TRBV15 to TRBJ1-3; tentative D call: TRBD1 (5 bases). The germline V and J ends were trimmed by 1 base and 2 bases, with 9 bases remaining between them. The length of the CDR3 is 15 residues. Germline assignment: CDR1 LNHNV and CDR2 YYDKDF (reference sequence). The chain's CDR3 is CATSRAAGPGNTIYF. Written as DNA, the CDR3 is TGTGCCACCAGCAGAGCGGCAGGGCCTGGAAACACCATATATTTT.

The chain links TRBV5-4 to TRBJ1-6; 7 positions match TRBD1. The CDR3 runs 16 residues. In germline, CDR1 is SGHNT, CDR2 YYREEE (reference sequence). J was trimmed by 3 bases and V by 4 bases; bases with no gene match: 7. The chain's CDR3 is CASSPDRPFYNSPLHF. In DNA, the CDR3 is TGTGCCAGCAGCCCGGACAGGCCTTTCTATAATTCACCCCTCCACTTT. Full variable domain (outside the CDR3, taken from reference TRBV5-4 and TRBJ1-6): ETGVTQSPTHLIKTRGQQVTLRCSSQSGHNTVSWYQQALGQGPQFIFQYYREEENGRGNFPPRFSGLQFPNYSSELNVNALELDDSALYLCASSPDRPFYNSPLHFGNGTRLTVT.

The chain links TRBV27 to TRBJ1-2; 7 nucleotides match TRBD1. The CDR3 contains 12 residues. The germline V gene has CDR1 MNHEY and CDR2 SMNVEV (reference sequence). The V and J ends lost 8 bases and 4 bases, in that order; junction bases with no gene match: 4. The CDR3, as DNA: TGTGCCAGCTCAGGGGGACTCTATGGCTACACCTTC. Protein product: CASSGGLYGYTF.

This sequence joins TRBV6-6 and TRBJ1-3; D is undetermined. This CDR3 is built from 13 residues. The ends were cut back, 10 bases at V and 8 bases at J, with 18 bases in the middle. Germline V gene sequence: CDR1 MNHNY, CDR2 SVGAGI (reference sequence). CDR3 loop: CATKKVMGDTIYF. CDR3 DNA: TGTGCCACTAAAAAAGTCATGGGAGACACCATATATTTT.

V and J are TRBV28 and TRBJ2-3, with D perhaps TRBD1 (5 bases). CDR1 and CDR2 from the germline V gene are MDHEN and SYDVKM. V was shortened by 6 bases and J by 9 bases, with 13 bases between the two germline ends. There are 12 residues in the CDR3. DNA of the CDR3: TGTGCCAGCAGCTCCACAGGACGGACGCAGTATTTT. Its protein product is CASSSTGRTQYF.

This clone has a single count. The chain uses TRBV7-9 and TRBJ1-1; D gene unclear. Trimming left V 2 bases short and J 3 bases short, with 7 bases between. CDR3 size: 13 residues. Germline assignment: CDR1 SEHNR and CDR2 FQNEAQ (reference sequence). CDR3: CASSLPSYTEAFF. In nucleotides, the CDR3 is TGTGCCAGCAGCTTACCGAGTTACACTGAAGCTTTCTTT.

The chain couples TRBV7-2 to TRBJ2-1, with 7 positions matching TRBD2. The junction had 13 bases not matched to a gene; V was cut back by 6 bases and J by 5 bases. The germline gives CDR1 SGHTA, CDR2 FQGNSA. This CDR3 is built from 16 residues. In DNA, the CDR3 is TGTGCCAGCAGTTTCCTAGGACTAGTGTTTGACAATGAGCAGTTCTTC. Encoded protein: CASSFLGLVFDNEQFF.

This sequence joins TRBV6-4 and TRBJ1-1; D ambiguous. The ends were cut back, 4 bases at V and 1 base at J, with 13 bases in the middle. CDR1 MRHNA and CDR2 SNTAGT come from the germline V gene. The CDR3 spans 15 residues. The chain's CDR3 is CASSVSGSGNTEAFF. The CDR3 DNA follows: TGTGCCAGCAGTGTTTCGGGCAGCGGGAACACTGAAGCTTTCTTT.

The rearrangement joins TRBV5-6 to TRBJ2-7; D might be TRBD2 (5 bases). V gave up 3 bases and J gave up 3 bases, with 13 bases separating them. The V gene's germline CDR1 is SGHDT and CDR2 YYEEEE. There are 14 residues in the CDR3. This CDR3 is CASSWVGGRYEQYF. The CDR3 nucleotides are TGTGCCAGCAGCTGGGTCGGAGGCCGCTACGAGCAGTACTTC.

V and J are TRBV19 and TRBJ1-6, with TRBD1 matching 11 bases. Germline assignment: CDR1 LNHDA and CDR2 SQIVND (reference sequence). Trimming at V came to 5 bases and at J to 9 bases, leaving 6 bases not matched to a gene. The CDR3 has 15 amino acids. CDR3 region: CASSSRTGGISPLHF. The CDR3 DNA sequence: TGTGCCAGTAGTTCTCGGACAGGGGGCATTTCACCCCTCCACTTT. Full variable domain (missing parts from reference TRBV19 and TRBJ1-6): DGGITQSPKYLFRKEGQNVTLSCEQNLNHDAMYWYRQDPGQGLRLIYYSQIVNDFQKGDIAEGYSVSREKKESFPLTVTSAQKNPTAFYLCASSSRTGGISPLHFGNGTRLTVT.

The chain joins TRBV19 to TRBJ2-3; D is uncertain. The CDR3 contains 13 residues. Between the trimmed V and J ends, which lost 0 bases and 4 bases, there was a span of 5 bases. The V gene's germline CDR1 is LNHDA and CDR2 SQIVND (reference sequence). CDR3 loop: CASSIDQSDTQYF. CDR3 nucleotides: TGTGCCAGTAGTATAGACCAGTCAGATACGCAGTATTTT.

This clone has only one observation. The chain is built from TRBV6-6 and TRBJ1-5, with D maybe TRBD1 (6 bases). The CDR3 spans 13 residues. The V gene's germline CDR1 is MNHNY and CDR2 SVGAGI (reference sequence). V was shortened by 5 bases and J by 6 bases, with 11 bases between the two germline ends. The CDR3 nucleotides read TGTGCCAGCAGTGGGGCAGGGGCTCAGCCCCAGCATTTT. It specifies CASSGAGAQPQHF.